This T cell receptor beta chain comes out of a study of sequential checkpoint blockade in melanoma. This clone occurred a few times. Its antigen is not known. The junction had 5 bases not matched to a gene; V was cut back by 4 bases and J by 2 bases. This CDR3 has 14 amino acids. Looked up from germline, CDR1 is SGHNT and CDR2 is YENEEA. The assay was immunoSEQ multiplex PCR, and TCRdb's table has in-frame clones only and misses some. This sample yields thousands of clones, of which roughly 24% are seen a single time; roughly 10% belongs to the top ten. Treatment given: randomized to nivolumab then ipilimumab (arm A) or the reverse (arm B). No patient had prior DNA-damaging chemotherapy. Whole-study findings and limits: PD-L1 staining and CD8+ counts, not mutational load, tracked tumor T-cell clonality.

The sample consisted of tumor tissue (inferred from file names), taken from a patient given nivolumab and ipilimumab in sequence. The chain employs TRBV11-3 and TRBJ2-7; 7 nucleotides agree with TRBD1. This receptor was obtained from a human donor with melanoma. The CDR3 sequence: CASSSQGTTYEQYF. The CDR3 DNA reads TGTGCCAGCAGCTCACAGGGGACCACCTACGAGCAGTACTTC.